These T cell receptor beta chains were read from a single sample in a study of blood T cell repertoires in COVID-19. The data were produced by immunoSEQ multiplex PCR, yet TCRdb's version contains in-frame clones alone and is incomplete. This table has more than 95,000 clones, 65% to 90% appearing once. Sample: peripheral blood. The receptors here all came from a man at least 80 years old with acute or convalescent COVID-19. The CDR3 runs from the conserved cysteine through the conserved F or W. The D gene is left open where the match is weak. Size tells how often a clone was seen (once, few, many) or the class of an expanded clone, and some rows leave it out.

V gene	clone size	D gene	J gene	CDR3 DNA	CDR3 protein
TRBV6-5	-	TRBD1	TRBJ2-7	TGTGCCAGCAGCCGAGACAGGGGGCGTTTCGAGCAGTACTTC	CASSRDRGRFEQYF
TRBV19	-	TRBD2	TRBJ2-2	TGTGCCAGTAGTCCCCCGGGGACTAGCTTAACCGGGGAGCTGTTTTTT	CASSPPGTSLTGELFF
TRBV10-3	-	TRBD1	TRBJ1-1	TGTGCCACCAAGGACAGGGCCACTGAAGCTTTCTTT	CATKDRATEAFF
TRBV18	-	TRBD1	TRBJ1-2	TGTGCCAGCTCACCCCAGGGGGCGGATGGCTACACCTTC	CASSPQGADGYTF
TRBV29-1	-	-	TRBJ2-5	TGCAGCGAATTACAGGGTGACGAGACCCAGTACTTC	CSELQGDETQYF
TRBV10-3	-	TRBD2	TRBJ2-5	TGTGCCATCAGTCCGGGACTAGCGGACGGAGAGACCCAGTACTTC	CAISPGLADGETQYF
TRBV7-9	-	TRBD1	TRBJ1-4	TGTGCCAGCAGCGGACAGGCAACTAATGAAAAACTGTTTTTT	CASSGQATNEKLFF
TRBV6-5	-	-	TRBJ1-1	TGTGCCAGCAGGACCACAGTGAACACTGAAGCTTTCTTT	CASRTTVNTEAFF
TRBV3-1/TRBV3-2	-	-	TRBJ1-4	TGTGCCAGCAGCGCGACTTGGGCTAATGAAAAACTGTTTTTT	CASSATWANEKLFF
TRBV7-9	-	TRBD1	TRBJ2-5	TGTGCCAGCAGCTCGGGACAGAGAAACCAAGAGACCCAGTACTTC	CASSSGQRNQETQYF
TRBV18	few	-	TRBJ1-5	TGTGCCAGCTCACGGGCCGGATGGGGCCAGCCCCAGCATTTT	CASSRAGWGQPQHF
TRBV7-9	-	TRBD1	TRBJ1-1	TGTGCCAGCAGCCCTCGACAGGGTGGGCCCACTGAAGCTTTCTTT	CASSPRQGGPTEAFF
TRBV27	-	-	TRBJ2-2	TGTGCCAGCAGTTTATCGCGACAGCCTACCGGGGAGCTGTTTTTT	CASSLSRQPTGELFF
TRBV6-4	-	TRBD2	TRBJ2-1	TGTGCCAGCTCTCTAGCGGGAGGGCTAAATAATGAGCAGTTCTTC	CASSLAGGLNNEQFF
TRBV27	-	TRBD1	TRBJ1-5	TGTGCCAGCAGGGACAGGTTAAATCAGCCCCAGCATTTT	CASRDRLNQPQHF
TRBV5-1	-	-	TRBJ1-5	TGCGCCAGCAGCTTGGGTGAGAGCAATCAGCCCCAGCATTTT	CASSLGESNQPQHF
TRBV11-2	-	TRBD1	TRBJ2-7	TGTGCCAGCAGCCGCCGGGGACAGGGGGACGAGCAGTACTTC	CASSRRGQGDEQYF
TRBV7-2	-	-	TRBJ1-2	TGTGCCAGCAGCTTAAATCGAAATCGCCCTCTCGGGAGTGGCTACACCTTC	CASSLNRNRPLGSGYTF
TRBV5-6	-	TRBD1	TRBJ1-2	TGTGCCAGCAGCATCACGGGACAGGGGACCAACTATGGCTACACCTTC	CASSITGQGTNYGYTF
TRBV25-1	-	-	TRBJ1-1	TGTGCCAGCAGTTCCTATCTCGGAGCCCCTGAAGCTTTCTTT	CASSSYLGAPEAFF
TRBV9	many	-	TRBJ1-6	TGTGCCAGCAGCGTCAGCCAGGATTCACCCCTCCACTTT	CASSVSQDSPLHF
TRBV18	few	TRBD2	TRBJ2-5	TGTGCCAGCTCACCACCGGGACTAGCGGGAGGCGAGACCCAGTACTTC	CASSPPGLAGGETQYF
TRBV5-1	-	-	TRBJ1-6	TGCGCCAGCAGCCCGAGCGGGGGCTATAATTCACCCCTCCACTTT	CASSPSGGYNSPLHF